Listed below are T cell receptor beta chains from one sample, sequenced in a study of T cell responses to AZD1222 COVID-19 vaccine. Assay: immunoSEQ multiplex PCR; the TCRdb copy retains only in-frame clones and omits some. Here the sample spans 95,000 to 150,000 clones, approximately 89% being singletons. This specimen consisted of peripheral blood, obtained 28 days after the second AZD1222 dose. These TCRs come from an adult who received the AZD1222 COVID-19 vaccine. Both conserved end residues are trimmed from each CDR3. Clone size is shown for a subset of rows, as once, few, many or a class of expanded clone.

J: TRBJ1-2
size: -
V: TRBV11-1
length: 12
CDR3: ASSPWGAGPGYT

J: TRBJ2-6
size: -
V: TRBV9
length: 14
CDR3: ASSVGIRSGANVLT

J: TRBJ2-1
size: once
V: TRBV3-1/TRBV3-2
length: 12
CDR3: ASSHLTGEGEQF

J: TRBJ1-5
size: -
V: TRBV29-1
length: 11
CDR3: SVGASLNQPQH

J: TRBJ2-7
size: -
V: TRBV2
length: 16
CDR3: ASRGKSSGGRETYEQY

J: TRBJ2-7
size: -
V: TRBV11-3
length: 14
CDR3: ASSPGTSGDPYEQY

J: TRBJ1-2
size: -
V: TRBV11-1
length: 12
CDR3: ASSPWEQGDGYT

J: TRBJ1-2
size: -
V: TRBV29-1
length: 13
CDR3: SVHTRDRGFYGYT

J: TRBJ2-5
size: -
V: TRBV11-3
length: 12
CDR3: ASSLGQGRETQY

J: TRBJ1-4
size: once
V: TRBV11-2
length: 9
CDR3: ASSFREKLF

J: TRBJ2-2
size: -
V: TRBV5-1
length: 13
CDR3: ASSRDRANTGELF

J: TRBJ1-2
size: -
V: TRBV7-3
length: 12
CDR3: ASSPSGSSGGYT

J: TRBJ1-6
size: -
V: TRBV21-1
length: 16
CDR3: ASPGVQGLSSYNSPLH

J: TRBJ2-5
size: -
V: TRBV6-2/TRBV6-3
length: 14
CDR3: ASSGEERGTWKTQY

J: TRBJ1-3
size: -
V: TRBV19
length: 13
CDR3: ASSQTAYSGNTIY

J: TRBJ2-5
size: -
V: TRBV6-1
length: 13
CDR3: ASSDGTPPGETQY

J: TRBJ1-6
size: -
V: TRBV27
length: 12
CDR3: ASSWALGVSPLH

J: TRBJ1-1
size: few
V: TRBV4-1
length: 14
CDR3: ASSQVRILMNTEAF

J: TRBJ2-5
size: -
V: TRBV30
length: 11
CDR3: AWRDGSQETQY

J: TRBJ1-1
size: -
V: TRBV28
length: 14
CDR3: ASSPSRDRGLTEAF

J: TRBJ1-5
size: -
V: TRBV6-5
length: 11
CDR3: AHEAESNQPQH

J: TRBJ1-6
size: -
V: TRBV7-9
length: 12
CDR3: ASSLDGDNSPLH

J: TRBJ1-2
size: -
V: TRBV10-1
length: 13
CDR3: ASSDYRGLSQGYT

J: TRBJ1-1
size: once
V: TRBV6-1
length: 12
CDR3: ASSEQGANTEAF

J: TRBJ1-6
size: -
V: TRBV5-1
length: 13
CDR3: ASSLRQGYNSPLH

J: TRBJ1-2
size: few
V: TRBV19
length: 11
CDR3: ASMESANYGYT

J: TRBJ1-5
size: -
V: TRBV30
length: 11
CDR3: AWSRRGEQPQH

J: TRBJ1-1
size: once
V: TRBV18
length: 13
CDR3: ASSPPGSALTEAF

J: TRBJ1-1
size: -
V: TRBV7-9
length: 12
CDR3: ASSPDRGGAEAF

J: TRBJ1-2
size: -
V: TRBV7-8
length: 11
CDR3: ASSWDGEVGYT

J: TRBJ1-2
size: -
V: TRBV13
length: 14
CDR3: ASSLLNRGRDYGYT

J: TRBJ1-6
size: once
V: TRBV27
length: 13
CDR3: ASSQDRGGNSPLH

J: TRBJ2-1
size: once
V: TRBV5-6
length: 14
CDR3: ASSLLAGSSYNEQF

J: TRBJ2-7
size: once
V: TRBV19
length: 12
CDR3: ASSTGTAYVEQY

J: TRBJ2-3
size: -
V: TRBV10-1
length: 19
CDR3: ASSDSSWGLAGGPSTDTQY

J: TRBJ1-5
size: -
V: TRBV4-1
length: 12
CDR3: ASSQVSGYGPQH

J: TRBJ1-1
size: -
V: TRBV6-2/TRBV6-3
length: 14
CDR3: ASSYLHLGVGTEAF

J: TRBJ2-3
size: -
V: TRBV19
length: 12
CDR3: ASSVRDTVDTQY

J: TRBJ1-1
size: -
V: TRBV2
length: 13
CDR3: ASLTAPRAGTEAF

J: TRBJ2-2
size: -
V: TRBV11-1
length: 14
CDR3: ASSYPGLGTTGELF

J: TRBJ2-7
size: -
V: TRBV1
length: 12
CDR3: TRKRGAGSNEQY

J: TRBJ2-3
size: -
V: TRBV18
length: 13
CDR3: ASSPAARSTDTQY

J: TRBJ1-4
size: -
V: TRBV28
length: 14
CDR3: PTRHGGGGTNEKLF

J: TRBJ1-1
size: -
V: TRBV3-1/TRBV3-2
length: 14
CDR3: ASSQAGRGTNTEAF

J: TRBJ2-7
size: -
V: TRBV6-5
length: 14
CDR3: ASSYSGYGGSYEQY

J: TRBJ2-5
size: -
V: TRBV6-5
length: 13
CDR3: ASLGGEAAQETQY

J: TRBJ2-6
size: -
V: TRBV7-9
length: 16
CDR3: ASTPIGRGASGANVLT

J: TRBJ2-3
size: -
V: TRBV3-1/TRBV3-2
length: 14
CDR3: ASSLRTSGTMDTQY

J: TRBJ1-4
size: -
V: TRBV30
length: 12
CDR3: AWSVLRVGEKLF

J: TRBJ2-5
size: -
V: TRBV5-4
length: 14
CDR3: ASSWGGKTGKETQY

J: TRBJ2-7
size: -
V: TRBV19
length: 12
CDR3: ASTPGTVSYEQY

J: TRBJ2-2
size: -
V: TRBV7-7
length: 13
CDR3: ASSLASGNTGELF

J: TRBJ1-2
size: -
V: TRBV5-4
length: 12
CDR3: ASSLAPEPDGYT